Sequencing of this T cell receptor (beta chain) was carried out in a study of T cell responses to AZD1222 COVID-19 vaccine. The study pooled second doses at about 4 or about 12 weeks. Produced via immunoSEQ multiplex PCR; TCRdb's table is partial and in-frame only. The table has 150,000 to 200,000 clones, 92% seen once. On this clone: Antigen: not known.

Regarding the study as a whole: Unmutated regions of variants are reportedly targeted by nearly half of spike-specific TCRs. The donor group comprised mostly white British people and more females; the analysis possibly underestimated clonal diversity.

The specimen comprised peripheral blood, sampled 28 days after the second AZD1222 dose. The TCR was taken from an adult who received the AZD1222 COVID-19 vaccine.

Written as DNA, the CDR3 is TGTGCCAGCCCTCAGGGTGGAGGCTTTAATCAGCCCCAGCATTTT. Its translation: CASPQGGGFNQPQHF. The chain employs TRBV7-2 and TRBJ1-5; D is possibly TRBD1 (5 bases). Germline lookup yields CDR1 SGHTA and CDR2 FQGNSA. This CDR3 has 15 residues. Trimming took off 8 bases at V and 4 bases at J, with 18 bases between the two ends.